This is a list of T cell receptor beta chains from one sample in a study of blood T cell repertoires in COVID-19. Assay used: immunoSEQ multiplex PCR; TCRdb lists only in-frame clones, some missing. The data hold 70,000 to 90,000 clones, with around four fifths observed a single time. Sequenced: peripheral blood. Source of these receptors: a woman aged 80 or over with acute or convalescent COVID-19. Each CDR3 is given with its conserved first and last residue. The D gene is left open where the match is weak. Rows give clone size only sometimes, using once, few, many, or a class for an expanded clone.

D gene,V gene,J gene,clone size,CDR3 protein,CDR3 DNA
NA,TRBV4-2,TRBJ2-6,NA,CASSQRGPGANVLTF,TGTGCCAGCAGCCAACGGGGTCCAGGGGCCAACGTCCTGACTTTC
TRBD2,TRBV27,TRBJ2-1,NA,CASSFLPSGGSNEQFF,TGTGCCAGCAGTTTTCTTCCTAGCGGGGGTTCCAATGAGCAGTTCTTC
NA,TRBV9,TRBJ2-3,NA,CASSVAGGPGSPTDTQYF,TGTGCCAGCAGCGTAGCAGGAGGACCCGGGAGCCCAACAGATACGCAGTATTTT
TRBD1,TRBV13,TRBJ1-4,NA,CASSLRTGPFEKLFF,TGTGCCAGCAGCTTAAGGACAGGTCCGTTTGAAAAACTGTTTTTT
TRBD1,TRBV5-8,TRBJ2-3,NA,CASSWDRGTDTQYF,TGTGCCAGCAGCTGGGACAGGGGAACAGATACGCAGTATTTT
NA,TRBV5-5,TRBJ1-5,NA,CASSWTPLRNQPQHF,TGTGCCAGCAGTTGGACACCCCTAAGGAATCAGCCCCAGCATTTT
TRBD1,TRBV19,TRBJ1-3,NA,CASSIPDRDYGNTIYF,TGTGCCAGTAGTATTCCGGACAGGGACTACGGAAACACCATATATTTT
TRBD2,TRBV3-1/TRBV3-2,TRBJ2-5,NA,CASSKLTSGKPETQYF,TGTGCCAGCAGCAAACTGACTAGCGGGAAACCAGAGACCCAGTACTTC
TRBD1,TRBV3-1/TRBV3-2,TRBJ1-6,NA,CASSREIGQGNSPLHF,TGTGCCAGCAGCCGAGAGATCGGACAGGGTAATTCACCCCTCCACTTT
NA,TRBV6-5,TRBJ1-1,NA,CASRDINRGTEAFF,TGTGCCAGCAGGGACATCAATCGAGGCACTGAAGCTTTCTTT
TRBD2,TRBV30,TRBJ2-7,NA,CAWSASRVPTSGAYEQYF,TGTGCCTGGAGTGCCTCCCGAGTCCCCACTAGCGGTGCCTACGAGCAGTACTTC
NA,TRBV5-5,TRBJ2-2,few,CASSFGQGYTGELFF,TGTGCCAGCAGCTTCGGGCAGGGGTACACCGGGGAGCTGTTTTTT
NA,TRBV6-5,TRBJ2-2,NA,CASSYSGQNTGELFF,TGTGCCAGCAGTTACTCCGGACAGAACACCGGGGAGCTGTTTTTT
NA,TRBV20-1,TRBJ2-7,NA,CSASSILAFYEQYF,TGCAGTGCTAGTAGTATCTTAGCTTTCTACGAGCAGTACTTC
TRBD2,TRBV7-9,TRBJ2-5,NA,CASSRTSGQETQYF,TGTGCCAGCAGCCGGACTAGCGGACAAGAGACCCAGTACTTC
TRBD1,TRBV6-5,TRBJ1-3,NA,CASSYDWTGGNTIYF,TGTGCCAGCAGTTACGACTGGACAGGGGGGAACACCATATATTTT
NA,TRBV19,TRBJ1-1,NA,CASSIGIGRGRTEAFF,TGTGCCAGTAGTATAGGCATAGGACGGGGGAGAACTGAAGCTTTCTTT
TRBD1,TRBV2,TRBJ2-7,NA,CASKIDRGGDEQYF,TGTGCCAGCAAGATTGACAGGGGGGGCGACGAGCAGTACTTC
NA,TRBV19,TRBJ1-3,once,CASSFGQLSGNTIYF,TGTGCCAGTAGTTTCGGACAGCTCTCTGGAAACACCATATATTTT
NA,TRBV28,TRBJ2-7,NA,CASSSVTYEQYF,TGTGCCAGCAGTTCAGTGACCTACGAGCAGTACTTC
TRBD2,TRBV19,TRBJ2-7,NA,CASSIEASGSSYEQYF,TGTGCCAGTAGTATAGAGGCTAGCGGGAGCTCCTACGAGCAGTACTTC
TRBD2,TRBV19,TRBJ2-7,NA,CASSSGTSGRVNEQYF,TGTGCCAGTAGTTCCGGGACTAGCGGGAGAGTCAACGAGCAGTACTTC
NA,TRBV5-1,TRBJ1-5,NA,CASSLRGGIDQPQHF,TGCGCCAGCAGCTTGAGGGGGGGGATCGATCAGCCCCAGCATTTT
NA,TRBV3-1/TRBV3-2,TRBJ2-1,once,CASSHLGSYNEQFF,TGTGCCAGCAGCCATCTCGGCTCCTACAATGAGCAGTTCTTC